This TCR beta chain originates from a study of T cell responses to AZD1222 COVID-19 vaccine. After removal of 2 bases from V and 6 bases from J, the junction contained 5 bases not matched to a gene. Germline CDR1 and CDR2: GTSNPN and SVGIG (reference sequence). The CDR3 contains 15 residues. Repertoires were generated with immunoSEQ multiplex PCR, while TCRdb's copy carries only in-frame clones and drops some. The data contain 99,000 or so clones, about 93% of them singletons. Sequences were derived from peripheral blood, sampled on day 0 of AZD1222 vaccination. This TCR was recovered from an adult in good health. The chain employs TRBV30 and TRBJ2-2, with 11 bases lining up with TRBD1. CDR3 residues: CAWSRDRGGAGELFF. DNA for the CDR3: TGTGCCTGGAGTCGGGACAGGGGGGGAGCCGGGGAGCTGTTTTTT. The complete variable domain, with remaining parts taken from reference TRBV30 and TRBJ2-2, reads SQTIHQWPATLVQPVGSPLSLECTVEGTSNPNLYWYRQAAGRGLQLLFYSVGIGQISSEVPQNLSASRPQDRQFILSSKKLLLSDSGFYLCAWSRDRGGAGELFFGEGSRLTVL.